This TCR beta chain was sequenced during a study of sequential checkpoint blockade in melanoma. The overall study: Patients were randomized 1:1 to nivolumab-then-ipilimumab or ipilimumab-then-nivolumab first-line. Each arm's sequence ended with maintenance nivolumab.

Treatment here: randomized to nivolumab then ipilimumab (arm A) or the reverse (arm B). From thawed PBMCs, live CD3+CD8+ cells negative for CD19 and CD56 were sorted. CDR1 and CDR2 from the germline V gene are LGHNA and YNFKEQ. This CDR3 is built from 15 residues. After removal of 4 bases from V and 0 bases from J, the junction contained 6 bases not matched to a gene. Libraries were prepared by immunoSEQ multiplex PCR; TCRdb keeps only in-frame clonotypes and omits some of them. The sample contains about 11,000 clones, approximately 72% of which appear only once. The source was CD8+ T cells sorted from blood (inferred from file names), collected from a patient given nivolumab and ipilimumab in sequence. V and J are TRBV4-2 and TRBJ2-7; 7 nucleotides line up with TRBD1. The sequence came from a human donor with melanoma. The DNA for the CDR3 is TGTGCCAGCAGCCGAGACAGGGAAATCTCCTACGAGCAGTACTTC. Translated: CASSRDREISYEQYF.